A single sample is the source of the 24 T cell receptor beta chains below, sequenced in a study of blood T cell repertoires in COVID-19. Profiled with immunoSEQ multiplex PCR; TCRdb holds only in-frame clones, not every one. This sample yields over 120,000 clones, of which roughly 84% are seen a single time; about 2.5% belongs to the top ten. What was sequenced was peripheral blood. The origin of the receptors is a human donor with acute or convalescent COVID-19. The donor label of this sample is uncertain.

The chain is built from TRBV13 and TRBJ2-7; tentative D call: TRBD2 (5 bases). V lost 0 bases, J lost 3 bases, and 9 bases lay in between. The CDR3 covers 14 residues. The germline CDR1 and CDR2 sequences are PRHDT and FYEKMQ (reference sequence). CDR3 bases: TGTGCCAGCAGCTTAGGGGGAGCGGTCTACGAGCAGTACTTC. Translated, it gives CASSLGGAVYEQYF.

The chain carries TRBV19 and TRBJ1-2, with a weak D call TRBD1 (5 bases). V was clipped by 6 bases and J by 0 bases, with 26 bases between them. Germline lookup yields CDR1 LNHDA and CDR2 SQIVND (reference sequence). This CDR3 has 19 amino acids. CDR3 DNA: TGTGCCAGTAGGCCGGTCCCAGGCGGGGGGAATATCCCTAACTATGGCTACACCTTC. Protein: CASRPVPGGGNIPNYGYTF.

The CDR3 is CASSLLNQPQHF. The CDR3 bases are TGTGCCAGCAGCTTATTAAATCAGCCCCAGCATTTT. The V and J genes are TRBV5-4 and TRBJ1-5, with no clear D. Germline CDR1 SGHNT, CDR2 YYREEE (reference sequence). The V gene lost 2 bases and the J gene lost 4 bases, with 4 bases spanning the gap. The CDR3 spans 12 residues.

The J gene is TRBJ2-1, the V gene TRBV5-5; D not certain. Deletions cut 2 bases from V and 9 bases from J, with 9 bases between. CDR1 SGHKS and CDR2 YYEKEE come from the germline V gene (reference sequence). This CDR3 has 12 residues. CDR3 region: CASSFPSSEQFF. The CDR3 nucleotides read TGTGCCAGCAGCTTTCCTTCTTCTGAGCAGTTCTTC.

Only one count was recorded for this clone. The chain is built from TRBV18 and TRBJ1-1; D possibly corresponds to TRBD1 (6 bases). The CDR3 is 15 amino acids. The V gene lost 2 bases and the J gene lost 3 bases, with 13 bases spanning the gap. Germline lookup yields CDR1 KGHSH and CDR2 LQKENI. CDR3 DNA: TGTGCCAGCTCACCAAGGACAGTAGAAGACACTGAAGCTTTCTTT. This encodes CASSPRTVEDTEAFF.

This clone was recorded a few times. This chain connects TRBV6-5 to TRBJ1-2, with 7 positions matching TRBD1. V was pared by 6 bases and J by 4 bases, with 5 bases of the junction left unmatched. CDR3 size: 13 residues. The germline V gene has CDR1 MNHEY and CDR2 SVGAGI. CDR3 loop: CASSLGQSYGYTF. CDR3 DNA: TGTGCCAGCAGCTTGGGACAGTCCTATGGCTACACCTTC.

This chain uses TRBV7-3 with TRBJ2-5, with unresolved D. The CDR3 spans 13 residues. Trimming cost V 1 base and J 2 bases, with 5 bases left between them. Germline V gene sequence: CDR1 SGHTA, CDR2 FQGTGA. The CDR3 sequence: CASSLNPQETQYF. In DNA, the CDR3 is TGTGCCAGCAGCTTAAATCCTCAAGAGACCCAGTACTTC.

The chain uses TRBV14 and TRBJ2-7; 8 bases map to TRBD1. V shed 0 bases, J shed 4 bases, and the junction held 11 bases outside the gene matches. The CDR3 runs to 17 residues. The V gene's germline CDR1 is SGHDN and CDR2 FVKESK. The CDR3 is CASSQDRSLGQGYEQYF. DNA of the CDR3: TGTGCCAGCAGCCAAGATCGGTCCCTTGGACAGGGTTACGAGCAGTACTTC. Combining the CDR3 with reference TRBV14 and TRBJ2-7 gives the whole variable domain EAGVTQFPSHSVIEKGQTVTLRCDPISGHDNLYWYRRVMGKEIKFLLHFVKESKQDESGMPNNRFLAERTGGTYSTLKVQPAELEDSGVYFCASSQDRSLGQGYEQYFGPGTRLTVT.

The chain links TRBV24-1 to TRBJ2-3, with D maybe TRBD1 (6 bases). CDR1 is KGHDR and CDR2 is SFDVKD in the germline V gene. The CDR3 totals 15 residues. V was pared by 2 bases and J by 4 bases, with 12 bases between. CDR3: CATSDSRGVSDTQYF. The CDR3 bases are TGTGCCACCAGTGATTCCAGGGGTGTGTCAGATACGCAGTATTTT.

J is TRBJ1-1 and V is TRBV6-5; D ambiguous. The CDR3 runs 13 residues. The V end was cut by 5 bases, the J end by 6 bases, with 13 bases between. Germline lookup yields CDR1 MNHEY and CDR2 SVGAGI. This CDR3 is CASSRQEEAEAFF. The CDR3 nucleotides read TGTGCCAGCAGTCGCCAGGAGGAAGCTGAAGCTTTCTTT.

The chain couples TRBV11-3 to TRBJ2-2; 10 nucleotides line up with TRBD2. Germline V lookup: CDR1 SGHNT, CDR2 YENEEA. The CDR3 loop spans 16 amino acids. Trimming at V came to 5 bases and at J to 4 bases, leaving 7 bases not matched to a gene. The CDR3 nucleotides are TGTGCCAGCAGCCGATTTAGCGGGGGGCGCACCGGGGAGCTGTTTTTT. Protein product: CASSRFSGGRTGELFF. Looking up the rest from reference TRBV11-3 and TRBJ2-2 gives the full variable domain: EAGVVQSPRYKIIEKKQPVAFWCNPISGHNTLYWYLQNLGQGPELLIRYENEEAVDDSQLPKDRFSAERLKGVDSTLKIQPAELGDSAVYLCASSRFSGGRTGELFFGEGSRLTVL.

The chain recombines TRBV6-5 with TRBJ1-6; D might be TRBD1 (6 bases). The CDR3 contains 12 residues. Germline V lookup: CDR1 MNHEY, CDR2 SVGAGI. With 11 bases removed from V and 7 bases from J, the gap between germline ends came to 12 bases. CDR3 amino acids: CAATGGNSPLHF. DNA for the CDR3: TGTGCCGCGACAGGTGGAAATTCACCCCTCCACTTT.

This chain links TRBV2 with TRBJ2-7, with a weak D call TRBD1 (6 bases). This CDR3 is 12 amino acids long. The V gene's germline CDR1 is SNHLY and CDR2 FYNNEI. Trimming pared 9 bases from V and 7 bases from J, leaving 16 bases between. The CDR3 bases are TGTGCCAGGTCCCGGGACAAAGAGGAGCAGTACTTC. It yields the protein CARSRDKEEQYF.

The rearrangement links TRBV5-1 to TRBJ2-3; 7 nucleotides line up with TRBD1. From germline, CDR1 is SGHRS and CDR2 YFSETQ. V lost 0 bases to trimming and J lost 2 bases; unmatched junction nucleotides: 3. The CDR3 has 15 residues. The CDR3 here is CASSLVGQYTDTQYF. Written as DNA, the CDR3 is TGCGCCAGCAGCTTGGTGGGACAGTACACAGATACGCAGTATTTT.

DNA for the CDR3: TGCGCCAGCAGCCACCTCGGGCCGGGGGGGCCCTACAATGAGCAGTTCTTC. Protein product: CASSHLGPGGPYNEQFF. The V and J genes are TRBV4-3 and TRBJ2-1; TRBD2 matches 8 bases. CDR1 and CDR2 from the germline V gene are LGHNA and YSLEER. With 3 bases clipped from V and 2 bases from J, the junction kept 9 bases outside the gene matches. CDR3 length equals 17 residues.

The V gene is TRBV6-2 or TRBV6-3, the J gene TRBJ2-1; 13 positions agree with TRBD2. Germline CDR1 MNHEY, CDR2 SVGEGT. The trim removed 5 bases at V and 10 bases at J, leaving 14 bases unmatched. The CDR3 has 17 residues. The CDR3 nucleotides read TGTGCCAGCAGTCCCCACGTAGGACTAGCGGGGGTTCAGGAGCAGTTCTTC. It is translated as CASSPHVGLAGVQEQFF.

This chain connects TRBV7-8 to TRBJ1-2; D perhaps matches TRBD1 (5 bases). Trimming left V 5 bases short and J 1 base short, with 14 bases between. The CDR3 loop spans 15 amino acids. Germline CDR1 is SGHVS and CDR2 is FQNEAQ. The CDR3 sequence is CASSEVDRRNYGYTF. The CDR3 coding sequence is TGTGCCAGCAGCGAGGTAGACAGACGTAACTATGGCTACACCTTC. Together with reference TRBV7-8 and TRBJ1-2, the CDR3 gives the full variable domain: GAGVSQSPRYKVAKRGQDVALRCDPISGHVSLFWYQQALGQGPEFLTYFQNEAQLDKSGLPSDRFFAERPEGSVSTLKIQRTQQEDSAVYLCASSEVDRRNYGYTFGSGTRLTVV.

V gene TRBV7-8 combines with J gene TRBJ1-5; possibly TRBD1 for D (6 bases). In germline, CDR1 is SGHVS, CDR2 FQNEAQ. Trimming removed 4 bases from V and 0 bases from J, with 13 bases in between. The CDR3 loop spans 16 amino acids. The CDR3 is CASSSMDRNSNQPQHF. Here the CDR3 DNA reads TGTGCCAGCAGCTCTATGGACAGAAATAGCAATCAGCCCCAGCATTTT.

This clone is labeled as medium-sized. The CDR3 coding sequence is TGTGCCAGCAGTTTCCTATTTCTCACCGGGGAGCTGTTTTTT. It is translated as CASSFLFLTGELFF. The chain combines TRBV6-2 or TRBV6-3 with TRBJ2-2; unclear D gene. CDR3 length: 14 residues. In germline, CDR1 is MNHEY, CDR2 SVGEGT. The V end lost 4 bases, the J end lost 4 bases, and 10 bases lay between the germline ends.

V usage is TRBV11-2 and J usage is TRBJ2-1; 8 bases align to TRBD2. This CDR3 region has 15 residues. Germline assignment: CDR1 SGHAT and CDR2 FQNNGV. V dropped 9 bases and J dropped 0; count of bases not matched to a gene: 7. CDR3: CASGREANSYNEQFF. CDR3 nucleotides: TGTGCCAGTGGGCGGGAGGCCAACTCCTACAATGAGCAGTTCTTC.

The chain recombines TRBV21-1 with TRBJ1-5; TRBD1, the table's D call, was not compared with the DNA. TRBV21-1 has pseudogene status. This CDR3 comprises 22 residues. CDR3 bases: TGTGCCAGCAGCAAAGCCGGCCCTAGGGGCCTGGCTAGAAAATATAGCAATCAGCCCCAGCATTTT. It codes for CASSKAGPRGLARKYSNQPQHF.

The J gene is TRBJ2-5, the V gene TRBV5-1; the match to TRBD2 covers 12 bases. The ends lost 4 bases at V and 5 bases at J; junction bases unmatched: 3. Germline V gene lookup returns CDR1 SGHRS and CDR2 YFSETQ. The CDR3 contains 14 residues. CDR3 DNA: TGCGCCAGCAGCACCGGACTAGCGGGGGAGACCCAGTACTTC. This sequence encodes CASSTGLAGETQYF.

CDR3 loop: CASSAKDRGFSGANVLTF. CDR3 coding DNA: TGTGCCAGCAGCGCCAAGGACAGGGGGTTTTCTGGGGCCAACGTCCTGACTTTC. This rearrangement joins TRBV9 to TRBJ2-6; 10 nucleotides align to TRBD1. Germline CDR1 reads SGDLS; CDR2 reads YYNGEE. The CDR3 covers 18 residues. The V and J ends lost 3 bases and 1 base, in that order; junction bases with no gene match: 7.

This chain connects TRBV28 to TRBJ1-2; TRBD1 matches 7 bases. Germline assignment: CDR1 MDHEN and CDR2 SYDVKM. The CDR3 is made up of 14 amino acids. V lost 6 bases to trimming and J lost 5 bases; unmatched junction nucleotides: 9. The CDR3 sequence is CASRQQGPRYGYTF. As DNA, the CDR3 is TGTGCCAGCAGACAACAGGGGCCGAGGTATGGCTACACCTTC.